The present T cell receptor beta chain was sequenced within a study of neoadjuvant nivolumab and ipilimumab in lung cancer. Study background: Patients got nivolumab 3 mg/kg on days 1, 15 and 29; combination added ipilimumab 1 mg/kg day 1.

Overall study findings and caveats: TCR clonality did not significantly correlate with pathologic tumor regression. A small number of samples were TCR sequenced. From pretherapy to surgery, tumor richness and clonality rose with dual therapy.

Trimming left V 6 bases short and J 0 bases short, with 11 bases between. Germline V gives CDR1 LNHDA, CDR2 SQIVND (reference sequence). The CDR3 is made up of 14 amino acids. As concerns this clone: Its antigen is not known.

Measured with immunoSEQ multiplex PCR; TCRdb has only the in-frame clones, and not every one. The sample carries some 30,000 clones, 90% recorded once. The material was peripheral blood, obtained after neoadjuvant nivolumab, alone or with ipilimumab, at or shortly before surgery. The clonotype originates from an adult with non-small cell lung cancer. The chain carries TRBV19 and TRBJ1-1, with TRBD1 as a possible D gene (6 bases). The chain's CDR3 is CASSIGTLNTEAFF. The DNA of the CDR3 is TGTGCCAGTAGCATCGGGACACTGAACACTGAAGCTTTCTTT.